The T cell receptor (beta chain) described here comes from a study of neurological immune-mediated disorders (dated by TCRdb to about 2019). Concerning the study at large: Peripheral blood TCR-beta repertoires from HTLV-I-associated myelopathy (HAM/TSP) patients, multiple sclerosis patients and healthy controls were compared by UMI-based sequencing. The cohort comprised about 68 subjects: about 14 HAM/TSP patients, 34 multiple sclerosis patients and approximately 20 healthy controls. Longitudinal samples, technical triplicates and paired sorted CD4+ and CD8+ T-cell subsets, alongside PBMC samples, were included among the 90 to 130 TCR-beta libraries.

cDNA was synthesized by template-switch 5'RACE using a primer with a 10-nucleotide random unique molecular identifier that tagged each TCR transcript. Every sequencing run yielded over 160 million TCR-beta sequences covering 15-18 subjects. The RNeasy kit was used for extraction of total RNA. Using the KAPA Real-time Library Amplification kit, TCR-beta VDJ regions were amplified with primers for the TCR constant region and the 5'RACE anchor. A first PCR added sample indexes and Illumina adaptors, and a second PCR then raised library yield. After purification with Ampure beads, the TCR product of roughly 650 bp was size-selected on a 2% E-gel SizeSelection system. Before pooling, libraries had their quality checked on a Bioanalyzer, their concentration measured with Qubit, and their quantity determined with the Kapa Library Quantification kit. Libraries were sequenced paired-end 2 x 150 bp on an Illumina HiSeq 2500. To increase sequence diversity, about 25-30% phiX was spiked into each library pool. In the source study's methods: The UMI-based MiGEC pipeline processed quality-filtered reads and removed over 80% of raw TCR sequences during error correction. VDJ genes were aligned to IMGT germline references, and each clonotype was defined by a unique CDR3 amino acid sequence together with V-J genes. Clonal expansion, Shannon diversity, and CDR3 relatedness (CalcPairwiseDistances, ClusterSamples) were evaluated with VDJtools, and phylogenetic trees were built with CLCbio workbench. Expanded clones were defined as having at least 8 unique UMIs, based on coefficient-of-variation modelling across technical triplicates. TCRdb handled the public reads itself, with Q25 trimming in fastp and clone calling in MiXCR, and kept productive beta chains. Records with the same CDR3 protein are collapsed into one entry carrying the most frequent genes and DNA. The V and J calls and clone size are TCRdb's, not the authors'. Recorded for this sample are fewer than 50,000 distinct CDR3 sequences; 13% to 15% of them occurred a single time. In total, the top ten clones hold around 3.3% of the sample.

Here is what the overall study found, with its caveats: The highest TCR clonal expansion was observed in HAM/TSP patients, whereas the lowest was observed in MS patients, even when compared with healthy controls. No identical CDR3 amino acid sequences were shared among expanded clones across subjects, suggesting private TCR-beta repertoires in all groups.

TCR libraries for sorted subsets were made from 1 million sorted CD4+ or CD8+ T cells. PBMCs were separated from peripheral blood using Ficoll-Hypaque density gradient centrifugation and then cryopreserved in liquid nitrogen. The study also sequenced paired sorted CD4+ and CD8+ subsets from healthy controls, HAM/TSP patients and MS patients. This clonotype appeared many times. The antigen it recognizes is unknown. Base-call qualities are not available, and no considerably larger clone is one nucleotide away. The CDR1 and CDR2 encoded by the germline V gene (reference sequence) are DFQATT and SNEGSKA. After removal of 1 base from V and 5 bases from J, the junction retains 0 bases not matched to a gene. Spanning cysteine to phenylalanine, the CDR3 consists of 14 amino acids. The sequence is cut down to CDR3 DNA, 42 bases in frame from base 1.

The sequence came from a woman in her sixties with HTLV-1-associated myelopathy (HAM/TSP). Material for sequencing was CD4+ T cells from blood. The V gene is TRBV20-1 and the J gene is TRBJ1-6; TRBD1 fits 9 bases in the junction. CDR3 sequence: CSARGDRDNSPLHF. The DNA sequence is as follows: TGCAGTGCTAGAGGGGACAGGGATAATTCACCCCTCCACTTT.